This is a list of T cell receptor beta chains from one sample in a study of cytomegalovirus exposure and HLA in healthy donors. Some clones are missing from TCRdb's copy, which holds only in-frame ones; the method was immunoSEQ multiplex PCR. The sample comprises 85,000 to 130,000 clones, approximately 77% of which are singletons, and around an eighth rests with the top ten. Sequenced: PBMCs. The receptors here all came from a male donor in good health and CMV-seropositive. Each CDR3 is given with its conserved first and last residue. The order of the fields is V gene, clone size, CDR3 length, D gene, J gene, CDR3 DNA, CDR3 protein. D genes are given only for firm matches. Some rows mark clone size as missing; the rest say once, few, many or name a class of expanded clone.

v_call: TRBV7-2
clone_size: few
cdr3_length: 16
d_call: TRBD1
j_call: TRBJ1-6
cdr3_nt: TGTGCCAGCAGCCTGAAGGGGACAGGGGCGTTTTCACCCCTCCACTTT
cdr3_aa: CASSLKGTGAFSPLHF

v_call: TRBV7-7
clone_size: -
cdr3_length: 13
d_call: -
j_call: TRBJ2-2
cdr3_nt: TGTGCCAGCAGCGAACAGGGAACCGGGGAGCTGTTTTTT
cdr3_aa: CASSEQGTGELFF

v_call: TRBV5-1
clone_size: -
cdr3_length: 15
d_call: -
j_call: TRBJ1-6
cdr3_nt: TGCGCCAGCAGCTTCCGGGCAGGGGTTGGTTCACCCCTCCACTTT
cdr3_aa: CASSFRAGVGSPLHF

v_call: TRBV18
clone_size: -
cdr3_length: 15
d_call: -
j_call: TRBJ2-5
cdr3_nt: TGTGCCAGCTCACCACGCCCTAGGGGAGGAGAGACCCAGTACTTC
cdr3_aa: CASSPRPRGGETQYF

v_call: TRBV2
clone_size: -
cdr3_length: 13
d_call: -
j_call: TRBJ1-5
cdr3_nt: TGTGCCAGCAGTGAATTAACACAACAGCCCCAGCATTTT
cdr3_aa: CASSELTQQPQHF

v_call: TRBV6-1
clone_size: -
cdr3_length: 15
d_call: -
j_call: TRBJ2-2
cdr3_nt: TGTGCCAGCAGTGAAGCGTCGGCGAACACCGGGGAGCTGTTTTTT
cdr3_aa: CASSEASANTGELFF

v_call: TRBV18
clone_size: -
cdr3_length: 15
d_call: -
j_call: TRBJ1-5
cdr3_nt: TGTGCCAGCTCACCTTTGGGGGGTTCCAATCAGCCCCAGCATTTT
cdr3_aa: CASSPLGGSNQPQHF

v_call: TRBV6-5
clone_size: -
cdr3_length: 15
d_call: TRBD1
j_call: TRBJ1-5
cdr3_nt: TGTGCCAGCAGGCGACTTGACAGGGGCCATCAGCCCCAGCATTTT
cdr3_aa: CASRRLDRGHQPQHF

v_call: TRBV5-4
clone_size: once
cdr3_length: 15
d_call: TRBD2
j_call: TRBJ2-2
cdr3_nt: TGTGCCAGCAGCGTCGGGGGGTCGAACACCGGGGAGCTGTTTTTT
cdr3_aa: CASSVGGSNTGELFF

v_call: TRBV7-9
clone_size: -
cdr3_length: 14
d_call: -
j_call: TRBJ2-7
cdr3_nt: TGTGCCAGCAGCCAGAGGACATCAGCCTACGAGCAGTACTTC
cdr3_aa: CASSQRTSAYEQYF

v_call: TRBV14
clone_size: once
cdr3_length: 14
d_call: -
j_call: TRBJ2-3
cdr3_nt: TGTGCCAGCAGCCAAGTCTTCGGGACAGATACGCAGTATTTT
cdr3_aa: CASSQVFGTDTQYF

v_call: TRBV5-4
clone_size: -
cdr3_length: 17
d_call: -
j_call: TRBJ1-1
cdr3_nt: TGTGCCAGCAGCTCACCCAGACAGGACCGAATGAACACTGAAGCTTTCTTT
cdr3_aa: CASSSPRQDRMNTEAFF

v_call: TRBV5-1
clone_size: -
cdr3_length: 14
d_call: TRBD1
j_call: TRBJ1-2
cdr3_nt: TGCGCCAGCAGCTCGTCAGGGGGATACTATGGCTACACCTTC
cdr3_aa: CASSSSGGYYGYTF

v_call: TRBV15
clone_size: -
cdr3_length: 16
d_call: -
j_call: TRBJ2-5
cdr3_nt: TGTGCCACCAGCAGGGCTGTAATTCATCAGGGAGAGACCCAGTACTTC
cdr3_aa: CATSRAVIHQGETQYF

v_call: TRBV11-2
clone_size: few
cdr3_length: 15
d_call: -
j_call: TRBJ1-1
cdr3_nt: TGTGCCAGCAGCCTTTTGCAGGGGTCTAACACTGAAGCTTTCTTT
cdr3_aa: CASSLLQGSNTEAFF

v_call: TRBV28
clone_size: -
cdr3_length: 14
d_call: -
j_call: TRBJ2-7
cdr3_nt: TGTGCCAGCAGTTTTAATCCAGGGGTCTACGAGCAGTACTTC
cdr3_aa: CASSFNPGVYEQYF

v_call: TRBV5-4
clone_size: -
cdr3_length: 15
d_call: TRBD1
j_call: TRBJ1-2
cdr3_nt: TGTGCCAGCAGCTGGGACAGGGCAGAACTCTATGGCTACACCTTC
cdr3_aa: CASSWDRAELYGYTF

v_call: TRBV30
clone_size: -
cdr3_length: 13
d_call: -
j_call: TRBJ2-5
cdr3_nt: TGTGCCTGGAGACACCCGGGTAGAGAGACCCAGTACTTC
cdr3_aa: CAWRHPGRETQYF

v_call: TRBV7-8
clone_size: -
cdr3_length: 17
d_call: TRBD1
j_call: TRBJ1-1
cdr3_nt: TGTGCCAGCAGCTCCCGTACTGCTGGACAGGGCTACCCGGAAGCTTTCTTT
cdr3_aa: CASSSRTAGQGYPEAFF

v_call: TRBV30
clone_size: once
cdr3_length: 13
d_call: -
j_call: TRBJ2-7
cdr3_nt: TGTGCCTGGAGTGGGACAGATTTCTACGAGCAGTACTTC
cdr3_aa: CAWSGTDFYEQYF

v_call: TRBV13
clone_size: -
cdr3_length: 15
d_call: -
j_call: TRBJ2-1
cdr3_nt: TGTGCCAGCATCTCGCAGGGGTACTCCTACAATGAGCAGTTCTTC
cdr3_aa: CASISQGYSYNEQFF

v_call: TRBV4-1
clone_size: -
cdr3_length: 19
d_call: TRBD2
j_call: TRBJ2-4
cdr3_nt: TGCGCCAGCAGCCAAGAGTGGCTTATCGGGGCGGGGGGGCGGAACATTCAGTACTTC
cdr3_aa: CASSQEWLIGAGGRNIQYF

v_call: TRBV4-3
clone_size: -
cdr3_length: 14
d_call: -
j_call: TRBJ1-2
cdr3_nt: TGCGCCAGCAGCCAAGGCAGGCCCAACTATGGCTACACCTTC
cdr3_aa: CASSQGRPNYGYTF

v_call: TRBV30
clone_size: -
cdr3_length: 14
d_call: -
j_call: TRBJ2-6
cdr3_nt: TGTGCCTGGATACAGGGTTCTGGGGCCAACGTCCTGACTTTC
cdr3_aa: CAWIQGSGANVLTF

v_call: TRBV19
clone_size: -
cdr3_length: 14
d_call: TRBD1
j_call: TRBJ2-7
cdr3_nt: TGTGCCAGTAGTTTCGGACAGGGGTCCTACGAGCAGTACTTC
cdr3_aa: CASSFGQGSYEQYF

v_call: TRBV2
clone_size: -
cdr3_length: 13
d_call: -
j_call: TRBJ1-1
cdr3_nt: TGTGCCACCCGGGGCGGCAGGGGCTCTGAAGCTTTCTTT
cdr3_aa: CATRGGRGSEAFF

v_call: TRBV4-1
clone_size: few
cdr3_length: 21
d_call: TRBD1
j_call: TRBJ1-6
cdr3_nt: TGCGCCAGCAGCCCCCCTAAATCGGGACAGCTCCCGCGGGCCTATAATTCACCCCTCCACTTT
cdr3_aa: CASSPPKSGQLPRAYNSPLHF

v_call: TRBV6-1
clone_size: -
cdr3_length: 14
d_call: TRBD1
j_call: TRBJ1-2
cdr3_nt: TGTGCCAGCAGGCGACAGGGGCTAAACTATGGCTACACCTTC
cdr3_aa: CASRRQGLNYGYTF

v_call: TRBV30
clone_size: -
cdr3_length: 15
d_call: -
j_call: TRBJ2-3
cdr3_nt: TGTGCCTGGAGTGTACTAGGGGGGGTCACAGATACGCAGTATTTT
cdr3_aa: CAWSVLGGVTDTQYF

v_call: TRBV7-8
clone_size: -
cdr3_length: 14
d_call: -
j_call: TRBJ2-3
cdr3_nt: TGTGCCAGCAGCTTGGACAGAGTCACAGATACGCAGTATTTT
cdr3_aa: CASSLDRVTDTQYF

v_call: TRBV5-1
clone_size: -
cdr3_length: 19
d_call: TRBD2
j_call: TRBJ2-3
cdr3_nt: TGCGCCAGCAGCTATGGATCCGGGATAGCGGGGAGTAGCACAGATACGCAGTATTTT
cdr3_aa: CASSYGSGIAGSSTDTQYF

v_call: TRBV5-6
clone_size: -
cdr3_length: 15
d_call: TRBD1
j_call: TRBJ2-7
cdr3_nt: TGTGCCAGCAGCGCGCTGGACAGGGGGAGTTACGAGCAGTACTTC
cdr3_aa: CASSALDRGSYEQYF

v_call: TRBV14
clone_size: few
cdr3_length: 15
d_call: TRBD1
j_call: TRBJ2-3
cdr3_nt: TGTGCCAGCAGGGGACAGATTTCTAGCACAGATACGCAGTATTTT
cdr3_aa: CASRGQISSTDTQYF

v_call: TRBV9
clone_size: -
cdr3_length: 14
d_call: -
j_call: TRBJ1-3
cdr3_nt: TGTGCCAGCAGCGTCACCGGGGAGGAAAACACCATATATTTT
cdr3_aa: CASSVTGEENTIYF

v_call: TRBV9
clone_size: medium-sized
cdr3_length: 19
d_call: TRBD2
j_call: TRBJ2-5
cdr3_nt: TGTGCCAGCAGCCCTTCTTCTGGACTAGCGGGGGGCCACCAAGAGACCCAGTACTTC
cdr3_aa: CASSPSSGLAGGHQETQYF

v_call: TRBV15
clone_size: few
cdr3_length: 16
d_call: TRBD2
j_call: TRBJ2-3
cdr3_nt: TGTGCCACCAGCAGAGAACGGGGGGAGGGTACAGATACGCAGTATTTT
cdr3_aa: CATSRERGEGTDTQYF

v_call: TRBV9
clone_size: -
cdr3_length: 14
d_call: TRBD1
j_call: TRBJ2-5
cdr3_nt: TGTGCCAGCAGCGGAACCGACAGGGTGGAGACCCAGTACTTC
cdr3_aa: CASSGTDRVETQYF

v_call: TRBV25-1
clone_size: -
cdr3_length: 14
d_call: -
j_call: TRBJ2-3
cdr3_nt: TGTGCCAGCACCTCCTTGGGGGGGGCAGGCACGCAGTATTTT
cdr3_aa: CASTSLGGAGTQYF

v_call: TRBV27
clone_size: -
cdr3_length: 14
d_call: TRBD1
j_call: TRBJ2-7
cdr3_nt: TGTGCCAGCAGCCTCAGGGGGCCGACCTACGAGCAGTACTTC
cdr3_aa: CASSLRGPTYEQYF

v_call: TRBV5-1
clone_size: -
cdr3_length: 14
d_call: TRBD1
j_call: TRBJ2-7
cdr3_nt: TGCGCCAGCAGCTCCACAGGGGGGTCCTACGAGCAGTACTTC
cdr3_aa: CASSSTGGSYEQYF

v_call: TRBV11-3
clone_size: -
cdr3_length: 13
d_call: -
j_call: TRBJ2-7
cdr3_nt: TGTGCCAGCAGCTCCAGGATCGACTACGAGCAGTACTTC
cdr3_aa: CASSSRIDYEQYF

v_call: TRBV19
clone_size: -
cdr3_length: 12
d_call: -
j_call: TRBJ1-2
cdr3_nt: TGTGCCAGTAATGACAGAGACTATGGCTACACCTTC
cdr3_aa: CASNDRDYGYTF

v_call: TRBV6-5
clone_size: -
cdr3_length: 13
d_call: TRBD1
j_call: TRBJ1-2
cdr3_nt: TGTGCCAGCAGTAAAGACAGGGGCTATGGCTACACCTTC
cdr3_aa: CASSKDRGYGYTF

v_call: TRBV11-3
clone_size: -
cdr3_length: 13
d_call: TRBD2
j_call: TRBJ2-7
cdr3_nt: TGTGCCAGCAGTGACCGAGGGAGGGACGAGCAGTACTTC
cdr3_aa: CASSDRGRDEQYF

v_call: TRBV6-4
clone_size: -
cdr3_length: 14
d_call: -
j_call: TRBJ2-3
cdr3_nt: TGTGCCAGCAGTGGGGGGGGCGAGACAGATACGCAGTATTTT
cdr3_aa: CASSGGGETDTQYF

v_call: TRBV5-4
clone_size: -
cdr3_length: 14
d_call: TRBD1
j_call: TRBJ1-4
cdr3_nt: TGTGCCAGCAGCTCGGGACAGGGAGGTGAAAAACTGTTTTTT
cdr3_aa: CASSSGQGGEKLFF

v_call: TRBV4-2
clone_size: few
cdr3_length: 15
d_call: TRBD2
j_call: TRBJ2-1
cdr3_nt: TGTGCCAGCAGCCAAGAAGCTAGCGGGGCCAATGAGCAGTTCTTC
cdr3_aa: CASSQEASGANEQFF

v_call: TRBV28
clone_size: -
cdr3_length: 15
d_call: -
j_call: TRBJ2-7
cdr3_nt: TGTGCCAGCAGTTTATACGATCGGGGTACCTACGAGCAGTACTTC
cdr3_aa: CASSLYDRGTYEQYF

v_call: TRBV10-2
clone_size: once
cdr3_length: 12
d_call: -
j_call: TRBJ2-3
cdr3_nt: TGCGCCAGCAGGACTACGACAGATACGCAGTATTTT
cdr3_aa: CASRTTTDTQYF

v_call: TRBV5-4
clone_size: -
cdr3_length: 17
d_call: -
j_call: TRBJ2-7
cdr3_nt: TGTGCCAGCAGCTTGGAAGGTGGGGCCAGGGGAAACCACGAGCAGTACTTC
cdr3_aa: CASSLEGGARGNHEQYF

v_call: TRBV5-4
clone_size: -
cdr3_length: 17
d_call: TRBD2
j_call: TRBJ2-5
cdr3_nt: TGTGCCAGCAGCTTGGACATCAGGGCCGCGGGGGGGGAGACCCAGTACTTC
cdr3_aa: CASSLDIRAAGGETQYF

v_call: TRBV30
clone_size: -
cdr3_length: 11
d_call: -
j_call: TRBJ1-2
cdr3_nt: TGTGCCCGCAGGAATAACTATGGCTACACCTTC
cdr3_aa: CARRNNYGYTF

v_call: TRBV5-1
clone_size: once
cdr3_length: 15
d_call: TRBD1
j_call: TRBJ2-1
cdr3_nt: TGCGCCAGCAGCTTGCTACAGGGGGCGGGAAATGAGCAGTTCTTC
cdr3_aa: CASSLLQGAGNEQFF

v_call: TRBV6-5
clone_size: -
cdr3_length: 13
d_call: TRBD1
j_call: TRBJ1-1
cdr3_nt: TGTGCCAGCCGGGACAGGGGATCCCCTGAAGCTTTCTTT
cdr3_aa: CASRDRGSPEAFF

v_call: TRBV27
clone_size: once
cdr3_length: 13
d_call: -
j_call: TRBJ1-2
cdr3_nt: TGTGCCAGCAGTTTACAGGGCGGCTATGGCTACACCTTC
cdr3_aa: CASSLQGGYGYTF

v_call: TRBV7-6
clone_size: -
cdr3_length: 14
d_call: -
j_call: TRBJ1-6
cdr3_nt: TGTGCCAGCAGCCCCAGGACTGATAATTCACCCCTCCACTTT
cdr3_aa: CASSPRTDNSPLHF

v_call: TRBV7-2
clone_size: -
cdr3_length: 15
d_call: TRBD1
j_call: TRBJ1-2
cdr3_nt: TGTGCCAGCAGCTTAGAAGGGGGCCCGCCCTATGGCTACACCTTC
cdr3_aa: CASSLEGGPPYGYTF

v_call: TRBV19
clone_size: once
cdr3_length: 17
d_call: TRBD2
j_call: TRBJ2-3
cdr3_nt: TGTGCCAGTAGTCCCTCCCAGACTAGCGGCAGCACAGATACGCAGTATTTT
cdr3_aa: CASSPSQTSGSTDTQYF